This T cell receptor beta chain derives from a study of tumor-infiltrating lymphocytes in primary liver carcinoma. Overall study context: Staged T1-T3 N0M0, the tumors had sizes that ranged from roughly 4.2 to 10 cm across. Samples returned roughly 3.5 to 8 million productive TCRbeta reads, a yield that was similar across tissue types.

V lost 8 bases and J lost 5; bases outside the gene matches: 9. This CDR3 has 13 amino acids. From germline, CDR1 is MNHEY and CDR2 SVGEGT. Notes on the study in general: Whereas tumor region pairs overlapped more, tumor-adjacent and tumor-blood pairs overlapped less.

Unsorted whole blood supplied the blood RNA, and germline DNA was isolated too. Approximately 4 milliliters of peripheral blood were drawn preoperatively. TCR beta cDNA was reverse-transcribed from roughly 0.45 ug of total RNA. The reaction used a constant-region primer and ProtoScript II reverse transcriptase. Libraries of TCR beta came from three nested multiplex PCR rounds with slightly modified ARM-PCR. TRBV1-TRBV30 forward and Cbeta reverse primers drove the first two approximately 10-cycle rounds. TCRdb reprocessed the multiplex PCR reads with MiXCR, giving one entry per CDR3 protein. The sample consists of about 310,000 distinct CDR3 sequences, 55% to 65% of them appearing once. This clonotype showed up just a few times. Its target is unknown.

The sample consisted of peripheral blood. The rearrangement uses TRBV6-2 or TRBV6-3 and TRBJ2-7; 7 bases align to TRBD2. The clonotype was recovered from a middle-aged man with primary liver carcinoma and hepatitis B virus infection. The CDR3: CASGAGALNEQYF. The CDR3 nucleotides read TGTGCCAGCGGCGCGGGAGCTCTCAACGAGCAGTACTTC.